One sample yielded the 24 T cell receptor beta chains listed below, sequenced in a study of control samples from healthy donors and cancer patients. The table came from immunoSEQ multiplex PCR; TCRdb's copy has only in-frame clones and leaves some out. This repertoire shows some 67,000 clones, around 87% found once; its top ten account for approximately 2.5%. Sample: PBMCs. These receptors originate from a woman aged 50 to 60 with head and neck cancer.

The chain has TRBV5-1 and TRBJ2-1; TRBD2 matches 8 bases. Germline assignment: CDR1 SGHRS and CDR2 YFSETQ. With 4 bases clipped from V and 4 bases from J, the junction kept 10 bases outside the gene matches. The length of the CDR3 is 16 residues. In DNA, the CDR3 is TGCGCCAGCAGCCCCGGGGGCGGGGGGCGTTACAATGAGCAGTTCTTC. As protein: CASSPGGGGRYNEQFF.

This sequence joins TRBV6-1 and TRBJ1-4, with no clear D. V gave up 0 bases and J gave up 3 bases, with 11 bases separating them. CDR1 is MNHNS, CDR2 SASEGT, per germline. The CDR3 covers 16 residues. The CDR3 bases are TGTGCCAGCAGTGAAGCTGGGATTACTTCTAATGAAAAACTGTTTTTT. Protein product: CASSEAGITSNEKLFF.

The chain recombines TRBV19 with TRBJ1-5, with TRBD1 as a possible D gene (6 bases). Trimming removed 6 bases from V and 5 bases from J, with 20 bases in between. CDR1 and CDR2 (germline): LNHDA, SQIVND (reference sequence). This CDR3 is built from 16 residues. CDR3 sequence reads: CASRTSTGPGHQPQHF. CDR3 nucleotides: TGTGCCAGTAGGACCTCAACAGGGCCAGGGCATCAGCCCCAGCATTTT.

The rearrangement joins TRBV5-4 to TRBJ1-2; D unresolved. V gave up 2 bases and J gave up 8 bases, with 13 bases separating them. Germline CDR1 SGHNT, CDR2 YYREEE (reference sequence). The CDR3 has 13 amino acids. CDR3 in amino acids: CASSFKGSEGYTF. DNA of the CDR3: TGTGCCAGCAGCTTCAAGGGTTCGGAGGGCTACACCTTC.

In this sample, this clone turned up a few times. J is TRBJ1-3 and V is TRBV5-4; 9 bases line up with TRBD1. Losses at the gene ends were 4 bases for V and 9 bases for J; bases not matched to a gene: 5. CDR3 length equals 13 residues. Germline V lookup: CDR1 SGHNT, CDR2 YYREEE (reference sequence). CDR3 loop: CASSRDRVSTIYF. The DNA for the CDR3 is TGTGCCAGCAGCAGGGACAGGGTTTCCACCATATATTTT.

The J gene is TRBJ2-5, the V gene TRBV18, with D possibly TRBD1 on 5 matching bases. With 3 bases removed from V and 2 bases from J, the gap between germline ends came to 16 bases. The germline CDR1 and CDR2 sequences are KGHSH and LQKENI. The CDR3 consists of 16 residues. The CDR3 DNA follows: TGTGCCAGCTCACCCCTAAGGGCAGGGCGTCAAGAGACCCAGTACTTC. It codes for CASSPLRAGRQETQYF. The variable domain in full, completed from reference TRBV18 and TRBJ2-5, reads NAGVMQNPRHLVRRRGQEARLRCSPMKGHSHVYWYRQLPEEGLKFMVYLQKENIIDESGMPKERFSAEFPKEGPSILRIQQVVRGDSAAYFCASSPLRAGRQETQYFGPGTRLLVL.

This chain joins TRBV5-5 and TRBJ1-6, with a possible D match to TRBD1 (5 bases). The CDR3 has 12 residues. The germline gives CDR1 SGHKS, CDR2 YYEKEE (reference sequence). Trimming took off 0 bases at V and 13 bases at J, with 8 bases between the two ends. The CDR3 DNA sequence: TGTGCCAGCAGCTTGGACAGGACCCCCCTCCACTTT. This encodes CASSLDRTPLHF. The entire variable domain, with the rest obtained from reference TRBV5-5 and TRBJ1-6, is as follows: DAGVTQSPTHLIKTRGQQVTLRCSPISGHKSVSWYQQVLGQGPQFIFQYYEKEERGRGNFPDRFSARQFPNYSSELNVNALLLGDSALYLCASSLDRTPLHFGNGTRLTVT.

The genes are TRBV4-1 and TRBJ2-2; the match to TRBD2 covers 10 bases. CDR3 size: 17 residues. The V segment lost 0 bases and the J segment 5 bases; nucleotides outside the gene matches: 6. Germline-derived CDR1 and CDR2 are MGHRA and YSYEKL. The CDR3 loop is CASSQEERGGRTGELFF. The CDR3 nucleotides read TGCGCCAGCAGCCAAGAGGAGCGGGGGGGCCGAACCGGGGAGCTGTTTTTT.

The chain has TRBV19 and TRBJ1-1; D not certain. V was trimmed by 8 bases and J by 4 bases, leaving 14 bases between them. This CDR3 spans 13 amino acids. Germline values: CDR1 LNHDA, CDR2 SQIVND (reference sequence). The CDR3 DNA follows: TGTGCCAGTGGAGTCGGCGGTGGCACTGAAGCTTTCTTT. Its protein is CASGVGGGTEAFF.

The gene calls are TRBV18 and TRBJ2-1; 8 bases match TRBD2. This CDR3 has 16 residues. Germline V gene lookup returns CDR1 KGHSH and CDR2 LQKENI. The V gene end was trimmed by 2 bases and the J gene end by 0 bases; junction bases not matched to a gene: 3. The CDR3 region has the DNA TGTGCCAGCTCACCAATTGCGGGGGGCTCCTACAATGAGCAGTTCTTC. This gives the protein CASSPIAGGSYNEQFF.

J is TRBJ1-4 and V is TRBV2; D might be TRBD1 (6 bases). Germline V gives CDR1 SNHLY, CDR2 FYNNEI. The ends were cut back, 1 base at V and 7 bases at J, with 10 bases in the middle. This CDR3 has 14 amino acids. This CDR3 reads CASSEGTAPEKLFF. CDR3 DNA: TGTGCCAGCAGTGAAGGGACAGCGCCTGAAAAACTGTTTTTT.

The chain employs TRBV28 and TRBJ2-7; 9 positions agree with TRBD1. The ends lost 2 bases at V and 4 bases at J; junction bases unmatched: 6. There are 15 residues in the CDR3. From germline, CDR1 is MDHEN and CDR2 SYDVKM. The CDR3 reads CASSLGGQGRYEQYF. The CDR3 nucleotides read TGTGCCAGCAGTTTAGGCGGACAGGGGAGGTACGAGCAGTACTTC.

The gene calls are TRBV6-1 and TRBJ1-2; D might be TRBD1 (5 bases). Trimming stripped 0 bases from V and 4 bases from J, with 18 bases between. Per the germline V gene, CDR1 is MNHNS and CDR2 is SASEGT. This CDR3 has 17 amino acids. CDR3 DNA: TGTGCCAGCAGTGAAGCCCGGCGGGGCTTGCGTAGCTATGGCTACACCTTC. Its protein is CASSEARRGLRSYGYTF.

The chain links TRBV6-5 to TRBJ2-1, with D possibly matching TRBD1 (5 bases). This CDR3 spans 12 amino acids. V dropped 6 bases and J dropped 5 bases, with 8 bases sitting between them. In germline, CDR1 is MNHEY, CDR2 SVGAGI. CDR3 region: CASRDTHNEQFF. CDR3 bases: TGTGCCAGCAGGGACACACACAATGAGCAGTTCTTC.

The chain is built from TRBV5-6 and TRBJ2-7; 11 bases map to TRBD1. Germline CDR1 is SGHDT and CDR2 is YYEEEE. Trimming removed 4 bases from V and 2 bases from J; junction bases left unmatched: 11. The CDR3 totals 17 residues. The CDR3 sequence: CASSTGTGGRGTYEQYF. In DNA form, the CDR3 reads TGTGCCAGCAGCACCGGGACAGGGGGGAGAGGCACCTACGAGCAGTACTTC.

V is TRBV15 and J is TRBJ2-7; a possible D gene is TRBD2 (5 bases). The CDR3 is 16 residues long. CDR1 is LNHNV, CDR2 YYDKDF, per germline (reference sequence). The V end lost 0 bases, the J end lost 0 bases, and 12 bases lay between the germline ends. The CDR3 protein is CATSRDQLASSYEQYF. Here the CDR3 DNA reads TGTGCCACCAGCAGAGATCAGTTAGCGAGCTCCTACGAGCAGTACTTC. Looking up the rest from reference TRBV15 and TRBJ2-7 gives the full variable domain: DAMVIQNPRYQVTQFGKPVTLSCSQTLNHNVMYWYQQKSSQAPKLLFHYYDKDFNNEADTPDNFQSRRPNTSFCFLDIRSPGLGDTAMYLCATSRDQLASSYEQYFGPGTRLTVT.

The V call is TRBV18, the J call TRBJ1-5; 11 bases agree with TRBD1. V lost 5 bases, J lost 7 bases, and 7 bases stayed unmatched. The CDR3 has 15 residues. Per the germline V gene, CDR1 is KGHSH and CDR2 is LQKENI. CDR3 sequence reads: CASSSRTGGGQPQHF. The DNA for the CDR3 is TGTGCCAGCTCATCTCGGACAGGGGGCGGACAGCCCCAGCATTTT.

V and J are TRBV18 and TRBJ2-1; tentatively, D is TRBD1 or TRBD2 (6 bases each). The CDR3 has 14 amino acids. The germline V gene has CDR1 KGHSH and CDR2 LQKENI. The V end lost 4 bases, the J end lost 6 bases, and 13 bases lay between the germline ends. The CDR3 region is CASSQLTGANEQFF. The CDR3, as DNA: TGTGCCAGCTCACAACTAACGGGGGCCAATGAGCAGTTCTTC.

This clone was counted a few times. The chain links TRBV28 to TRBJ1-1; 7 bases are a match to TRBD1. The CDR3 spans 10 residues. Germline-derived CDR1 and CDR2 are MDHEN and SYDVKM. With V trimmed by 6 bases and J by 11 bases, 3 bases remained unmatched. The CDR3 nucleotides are TGTGCCAGCAGGCAGGGGGTTGCTTTCTTT. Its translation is CASRQGVAFF.

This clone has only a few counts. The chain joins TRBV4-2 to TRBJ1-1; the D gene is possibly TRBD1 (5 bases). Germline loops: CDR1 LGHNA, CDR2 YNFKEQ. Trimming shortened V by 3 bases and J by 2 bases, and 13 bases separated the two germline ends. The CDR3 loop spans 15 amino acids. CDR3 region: CASSHSLTDNTEAFF. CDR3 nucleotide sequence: TGTGCCAGCAGCCACTCCTTGACAGATAACACTGAAGCTTTCTTT.

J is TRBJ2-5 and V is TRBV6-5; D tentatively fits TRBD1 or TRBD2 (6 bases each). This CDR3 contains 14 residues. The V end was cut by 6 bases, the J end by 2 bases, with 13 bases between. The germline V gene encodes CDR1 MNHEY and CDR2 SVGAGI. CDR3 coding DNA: TGTGCCAGCAGGGTGAGGGGGAGGCAAGAGACCCAGTACTTC. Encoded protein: CASRVRGRQETQYF.

As DNA, the CDR3 is TGTGCCAGCAGTTCTCCGGGGAAGCTGTTTTTT. It encodes CASSSPGKLFF. The chain uses TRBV6-2 or TRBV6-3 and TRBJ1-4; D is undetermined. V was cut by 4 bases and J by 14 bases, with 11 bases left in between. The CDR3 totals 11 residues. Germline V gene data show CDR1 as MNHEY and CDR2 as SVGEGT.

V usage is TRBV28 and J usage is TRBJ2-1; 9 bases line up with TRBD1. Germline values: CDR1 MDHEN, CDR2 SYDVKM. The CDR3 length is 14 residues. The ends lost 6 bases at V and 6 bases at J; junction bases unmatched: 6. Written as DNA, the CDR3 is TGTGCCAGCAGGCGGACAGGGGATCGCAATGAGCAGTTCTTC. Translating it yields CASRRTGDRNEQFF.

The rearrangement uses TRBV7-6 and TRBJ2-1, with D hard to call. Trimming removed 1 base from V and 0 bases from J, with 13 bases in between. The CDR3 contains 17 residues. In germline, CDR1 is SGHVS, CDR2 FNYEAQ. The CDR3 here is CASSLVAMVDSYNEQFF. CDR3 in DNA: TGTGCCAGCAGCTTAGTCGCGATGGTGGACTCCTACAATGAGCAGTTCTTC.